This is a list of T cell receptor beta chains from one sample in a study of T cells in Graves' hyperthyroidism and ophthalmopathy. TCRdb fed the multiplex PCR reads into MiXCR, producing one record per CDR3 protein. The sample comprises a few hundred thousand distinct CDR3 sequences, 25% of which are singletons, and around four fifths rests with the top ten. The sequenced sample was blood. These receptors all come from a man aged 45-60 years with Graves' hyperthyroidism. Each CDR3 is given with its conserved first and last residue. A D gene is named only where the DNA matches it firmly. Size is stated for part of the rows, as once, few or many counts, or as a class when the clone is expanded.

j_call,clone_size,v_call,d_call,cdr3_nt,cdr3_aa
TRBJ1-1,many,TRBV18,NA,TGTGCCAGCAGCCCCAGGGGGAACACTGAAGCTTTCTTT,CASSPRGNTEAFF
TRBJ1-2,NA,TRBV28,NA,TGTGCCAGCAGCTGGCTAACGGGGGGGACGGGGTATGGCTACACCTTC,CASSWLTGGTGYGYTF
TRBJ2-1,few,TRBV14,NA,TGTGCCAGCAGCCAACTTATCTACAATGAGCAGTTCTTC,CASSQLIYNEQFF
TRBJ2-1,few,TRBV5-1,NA,TGCGCCAGCAGCCCCGTAATAGGCCATGAGCAGTTCTTC,CASSPVIGHEQFF
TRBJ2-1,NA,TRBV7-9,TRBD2,TGTGCCAGCAGCTTACTAGCGGCAGGGCCGAGGATCAATGAGCAGTTCTTC,CASSLLAAGPRINEQFF
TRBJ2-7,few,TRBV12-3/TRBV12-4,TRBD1,TGTGCCAGCCGGGACAGGAGCTCCTACGAGCAGTACTTC,CASRDRSSYEQYF
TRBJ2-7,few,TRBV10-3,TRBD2,TGTGCCATCAGTGCTTCACGGGAGGGCGGGGAGCAGTACTTC,CAISASREGGEQYF
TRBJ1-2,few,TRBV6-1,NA,TGTGCCAGCATGTCCCCCTATGGCTACACCTTC,CASMSPYGYTF
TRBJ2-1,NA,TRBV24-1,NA,TGTGCCACCAGTGATTTTCATGAGCAGTTCTTC,CATSDFHEQFF
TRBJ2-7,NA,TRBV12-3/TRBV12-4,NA,TGTGCCAGCAGCACGGGGAGCTCCTACGAGCAGTACTTC,CASSTGSSYEQYF
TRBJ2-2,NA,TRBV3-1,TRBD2,TGTGCCAGCAGCAAGACTAGCAGCCTCACCGGGGAGCTGTTTTTT,CASSKTSSLTGELFF
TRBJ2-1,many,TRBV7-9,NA,TGTGCCAGCAGACCTCGCGAGTTTGTATACAATGAGCAGTTCTTC,CASRPREFVYNEQFF
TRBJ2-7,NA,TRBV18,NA,TGTGCCAGCTCACCGGCCCAGGACAGTCGGTACGAGCAGTACTTC,CASSPAQDSRYEQYF
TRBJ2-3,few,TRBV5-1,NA,TGCGCCAGCAGGGCCCTTAGCACAGATACGCAGTATTTT,CASRALSTDTQYF
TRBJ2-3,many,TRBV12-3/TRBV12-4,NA,TGTGCCAGCATGGCATACAGGGAGGGCACAGATACGCAGTATTTT,CASMAYREGTDTQYF
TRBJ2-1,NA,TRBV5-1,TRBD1,TGCGCCAGCAGCTGGGGACAGGGGGCTTTAAATGAGCAGTTCTTC,CASSWGQGALNEQFF
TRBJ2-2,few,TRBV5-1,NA,TGCGCCACCATAGTCGGCACCGGGGAGCTGTTTTTT,CATIVGTGELFF
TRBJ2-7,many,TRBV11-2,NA,TGTGCCAGCAGCTTTCTTGCGTCCTACGAGCAGTACTTC,CASSFLASYEQYF
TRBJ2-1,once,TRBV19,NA,TGTGCCAGTAGTCTCGGTCCGAGCAGTGAGCAGTTCTTC,CASSLGPSSEQFF
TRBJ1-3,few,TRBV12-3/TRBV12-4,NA,TGTGCCAGCAGTTTAAGGCTCTCTGGAAACACCATATATTTT,CASSLRLSGNTIYF
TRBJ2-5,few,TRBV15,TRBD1,TGTGCCACCAGCAGAGCCAGGGGGATTGAGACCCAGTACTTC,CATSRARGIETQYF
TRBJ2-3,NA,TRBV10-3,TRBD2,TGTGCCATCAGTGAGTCTGGACTAGCGGGAGTAAACACAGATACGCAGTATTTT,CAISESGLAGVNTDTQYF
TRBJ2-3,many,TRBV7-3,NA,TGTGCCAGCAGCGTATTTGGGGGAGATACGCAGTATTTT,CASSVFGGDTQYF
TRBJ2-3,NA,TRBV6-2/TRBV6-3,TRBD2,TGTGCCAGCAGTTACGGGTATAGGAGGCGGGAGGCTGACACAGATACGCAGTATTTT,CASSYGYRRREADTDTQYF
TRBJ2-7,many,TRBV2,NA,TGTGCCAGCAGTGAAGACGGGGCGCCCTACGAGCAGTACTTC,CASSEDGAPYEQYF
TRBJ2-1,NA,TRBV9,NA,TGTGCCAGCAATGGGGTGAATGAGCAGTTCTTC,CASNGVNEQFF
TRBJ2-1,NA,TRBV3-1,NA,TGTGCCAGCAGCCGGGAAAATGAGCAGTTCTTC,CASSRENEQFF
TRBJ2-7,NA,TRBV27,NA,TGTGCCAGCAGCCCCCGCGGAGGACTGTACGAGCAGTACTTC,CASSPRGGLYEQYF
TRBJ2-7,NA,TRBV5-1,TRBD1,TGCGCCAGCAGCCCCGCCCGGACAGGGGCCTACGAGCAGTACTTC,CASSPARTGAYEQYF
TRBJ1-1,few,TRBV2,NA,TGTGCCAGCAGTGAAGGCGACTACATGAACACTGAAGCTTTCTTT,CASSEGDYMNTEAFF
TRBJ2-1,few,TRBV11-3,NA,TGTGCCAGCAGCTTAGATAGTAGCAGGGAGTACAATGAGCAGTTCTTC,CASSLDSSREYNEQFF
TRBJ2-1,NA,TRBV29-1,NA,TGCAGCGTTCCCCGAACGGGGTCGGGCAATGAGCAGTTCTTC,CSVPRTGSGNEQFF
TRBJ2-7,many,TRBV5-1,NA,TGCGCCAGCAGCTTGGATGGGACGGGACTTTCCTACGAGCAGTACTTC,CASSLDGTGLSYEQYF
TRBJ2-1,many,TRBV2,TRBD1,TGTGCCAGCAGTACCGGGACAGGGGGAGTCAATGAGCAGTTCTTC,CASSTGTGGVNEQFF
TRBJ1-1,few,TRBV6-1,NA,TGTGCCAGCACACGACCCGGAATTGTAGCTTTCTTT,CASTRPGIVAFF
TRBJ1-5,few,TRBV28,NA,TGTGCCAGCAGTTACGGGAGACATCAGCCCCAGCATTTT,CASSYGRHQPQHF
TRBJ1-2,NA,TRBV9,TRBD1,TGTGCCAGCAGCGACGGGACAGACTTGGTCTATGGCTACACCTTC,CASSDGTDLVYGYTF